This TCR beta chain appears in the sequencing data of a study of vaccination and CD4 T cells after COVID-19. At the level of the study: Convalescent donors totaled six males and four females, including two who were Hispanic.

At the Johns Hopkins FTIC core, DNA taken from cultured CD4+ T cells was sequenced by way of the Oncomine TCR Beta short-read assay. Cultured CD4+ T cells yielded the extracted genomic DNA. TCRdb redid the calling of the PCR reads with MiXCR, one entry per CDR3 protein. The data hold approximately 14,000 distinct CDR3 sequences, with roughly 27% observed a single time. V lost 4 bases and J lost 7; bases outside the gene matches: 10. There are 15 residues in the CDR3. On this clonotype itself: The antigen remains unidentified.

Treatment described: approximately 9-day PBMC culture with coronavirus spike peptide pools or control peptides (ViraFEST assay). Negative selection purified CD4+ T cells after about nine days of culture. The chain recombines TRBV23-1 with TRBJ2-4; TRBD2 matches 7 bases. TRBV23-1 is placed among ORFs of uncertain function. The sequenced material came from cultured CD4+ T cells from blood. The TCR was taken from a human donor with COVID-19. CDR3 residues: CASSLLAGVHNIQYF. The CDR3 DNA reads TGCGCCAGCAGTCTTCTGGCGGGGGTACATAACATTCAGTACTTC.